This is a list of T cell receptor beta chains from one sample in a study of early T cells in non-severe SARS-CoV-2 infection. TCRdb analysed the 5' RACE reads with MiXCR anew, one entry per CDR3 protein. The sample consists of 100,000 to 150,000 distinct CDR3 sequences, 15% of them appearing once. What was sequenced was whole blood. The receptor source for this set is an adult who was a healthcare worker with PCR-confirmed SARS-CoV-2 infection or an uninfected control (not recorded which). The CDR3 runs from the conserved cysteine through the conserved F or W. The D gene is left open where the match is weak. Clone size, where shown, is once, few, many, or a class for clones that have expanded.

>-|TRBV20-1|few|TRBJ1-4
TGCAGTGCCTTAGGAGGGGGAACGACTAATGAAAAACTGTTTTTT
CSALGGGTTNEKLFF
>-|TRBV3-1|few|TRBJ2-7
TGTGCCAGCGGCCCGGACGCGGGCTACGAGCAGTACTTC
CASGPDAGYEQYF
>TRBD1|TRBV7-9|few|TRBJ1-2
TGTGCCAGCAGCCGGGGACAGTACTATGGCTACACCTTC
CASSRGQYYGYTF
>TRBD1|TRBV3-1|-|TRBJ2-7
TGTGCCAGCAGCCTAAAGACAGGGCCCCTTGCCGAGCAGTACTTC
CASSLKTGPLAEQYF
>TRBD1|TRBV10-3|many|TRBJ2-3
TGTGCCATAGGACAGGGGGCAGATACGCAGTATTTT
CAIGQGADTQYF
>-|TRBV7-9|-|TRBJ1-1
TGTGCCAGCAGCTTAGTAGATCGAGTTGACACTGAAGCTTTCTTT
CASSLVDRVDTEAFF
>-|TRBV18|few|TRBJ1-3
TGTGCCAGCTCACCGGGGGCGGCTATCGGAAACACCATATATTTT
CASSPGAAIGNTIYF
>-|TRBV5-1|-|TRBJ1-1
TGCGCCAGCAGCTTGTTGCAGGACTCTGAAGCTTTCTTT
CASSLLQDSEAFF
>TRBD2|TRBV5-1|few|TRBJ2-2
TGCGCCAGCAGCTTGGCATCTAGCGGGGGCACCGGGGAGCTGTTTTTT
CASSLASSGGTGELFF
>-|TRBV5-6|-|TRBJ2-2
TGTGCCAGCAGCTTTTGGGAGGAGTCGAACACCGGGGAGCTGTTTTTT
CASSFWEESNTGELFF
>-|TRBV4-2|few|TRBJ2-7
TGTGCCAGCAGCCAAGCGGAGGGGGCGCAGTACGAGCAGTACTTC
CASSQAEGAQYEQYF
>-|TRBV5-1|many|TRBJ1-1
TGCGCCAGCAGCTTAGCCGACAGGAGGAGAGCTTTCTTT
CASSLADRRRAFF
>-|TRBV3-1|-|TRBJ1-1
TGTGCCAGCAGCCCTCGGACGGCCAGCACTGAAGCTTTCTTT
CASSPRTASTEAFF
>TRBD2|TRBV4-1|-|TRBJ2-5
TGCGCCAGCAGCCAGGGACTAGCGGGGTTCGAGACCCAGTACTTC
CASSQGLAGFETQYF
>-|TRBV19|few|TRBJ1-6
TGTGCCAGTAGTTTCTCACCGGGCTCCGGATCACCCCTCCACTTT
CASSFSPGSGSPLHF
>TRBD1|TRBV20-1|few|TRBJ2-7
TGCAGTGCTAGAGGGGCGGGACAGGAAGTCTACGAGCAGTACTTC
CSARGAGQEVYEQYF
>-|TRBV7-6|few|TRBJ1-3
TGTGCCAGCAGCTTAGCGTCACAGGGCACTGGAAACACCATATATTTT
CASSLASQGTGNTIYF
>-|TRBV12-5|many|TRBJ1-3
TGTGCTAGTGGCCCCCGAGGAAACACCATATATTTT
CASGPRGNTIYF
>-|TRBV18|-|TRBJ2-6
TGTGCCAGCTCATCCACGGCCTCTGGGGCCAACGTCCTGACTTTC
CASSSTASGANVLTF
>TRBD1|TRBV6-1|-|TRBJ2-4
TGTGCCAGCAGTGGTCCTGGGACAGGGGTTAACATTCAGTACTTC
CASSGPGTGVNIQYF
>TRBD2|TRBV29-1|-|TRBJ2-1
TGCAGCGTTCTCAAGCGGGGACGGGATGAGCAGTTCTTC
CSVLKRGRDEQFF
>-|TRBV10-3|-|TRBJ1-6
TGTGCCATCAGTGAGCAACTCCGATCACCCCTCCACTTT
CAISEQLRSPLHF
>-|TRBV15|-|TRBJ2-7
TGTGCCACCAGCAATGGGGACGGGGTCTACGAGCAGTACTTC
CATSNGDGVYEQYF
>-|TRBV7-3|-|TRBJ2-5
TGTGCCAGCAGCTTAACAGCTAACCAAGAGACCCAGTACTTC
CASSLTANQETQYF
>-|TRBV25-1|-|TRBJ2-1
TGTGCCAGCAGTGCCTACAATGAGCAGTTCTTC
CASSAYNEQFF
>-|TRBV7-9|-|TRBJ1-3
TGTGCCAGCAGCTTAAGGGGTATCTCTGGAAACACCATATATTTT
CASSLRGISGNTIYF
>TRBD2|TRBV10-3|few|TRBJ2-3
TGTGCCATCACCGAGGGGAGGGGTGGTAGCACAGATACGCAGTATTTT
CAITEGRGGSTDTQYF
>-|TRBV7-9|-|TRBJ2-3
TGTGCCAGCAGCCACCCAGCGGACCCAGATACGCAGTATTTT
CASSHPADPDTQYF